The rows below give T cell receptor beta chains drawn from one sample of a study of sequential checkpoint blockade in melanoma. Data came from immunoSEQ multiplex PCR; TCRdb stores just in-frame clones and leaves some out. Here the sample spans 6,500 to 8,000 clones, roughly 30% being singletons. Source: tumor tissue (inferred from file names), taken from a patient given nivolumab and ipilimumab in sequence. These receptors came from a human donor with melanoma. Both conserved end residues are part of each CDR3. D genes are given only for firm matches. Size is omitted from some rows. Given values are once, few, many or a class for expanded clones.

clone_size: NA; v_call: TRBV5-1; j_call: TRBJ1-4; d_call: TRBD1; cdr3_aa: CASSPQTGANEKLFF; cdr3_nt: TGCGCCAGCAGCCCCCAGACAGGGGCTAATGAAAAACTGTTTTTT
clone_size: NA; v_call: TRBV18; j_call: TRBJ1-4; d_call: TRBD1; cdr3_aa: CASSDGQVFNEKLFF; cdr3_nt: TGTGCCAGCTCAGACGGACAGGTCTTTAATGAAAAACTGTTTTTT
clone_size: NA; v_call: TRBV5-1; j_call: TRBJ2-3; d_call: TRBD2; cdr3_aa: CASSGGLAGGPTDTQYF; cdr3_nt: TGCGCCAGCAGCGGGGGACTAGCGGGAGGACCCACAGATACGCAGTATTTT
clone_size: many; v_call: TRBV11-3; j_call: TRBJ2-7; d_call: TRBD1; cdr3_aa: CASRPTGNSYEQYF; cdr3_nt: TGTGCCAGCAGACCGACAGGGAACTCCTACGAGCAGTACTTC
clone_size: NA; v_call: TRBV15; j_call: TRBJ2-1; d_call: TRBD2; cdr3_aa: CATSRAYLKRLAGNEQFF; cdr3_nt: TGTGCCACCAGCAGGGCCTATCTGAAAAGGCTAGCGGGTAATGAGCAGTTCTTC
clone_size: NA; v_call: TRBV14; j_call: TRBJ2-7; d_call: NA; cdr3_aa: CASSPLTGLSYEQYF; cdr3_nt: TGTGCCAGCAGCCCCTTAACGGGACTCTCCTACGAGCAGTACTTC
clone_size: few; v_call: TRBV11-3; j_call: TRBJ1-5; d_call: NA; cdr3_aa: CASSATGRGGNQPQHF; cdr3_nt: TGTGCCAGCAGCGCTACGGGACGGGGAGGCAATCAGCCCCAGCATTTT
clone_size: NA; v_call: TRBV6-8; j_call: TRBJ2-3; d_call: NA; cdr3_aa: CASTPSVARTDTQYF; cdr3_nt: TGTGCCAGCACCCCTAGCGTGGCGCGCACAGATACGCAGTATTTT
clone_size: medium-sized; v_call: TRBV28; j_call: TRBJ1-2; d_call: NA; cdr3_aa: CASSRTWGVYGYTF; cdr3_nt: TGTGCCAGCAGCCGTACTTGGGGGGTCTATGGCTACACCTTC
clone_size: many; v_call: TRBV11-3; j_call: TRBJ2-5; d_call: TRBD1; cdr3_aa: CASSLRQGGETQYF; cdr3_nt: TGTGCCAGCAGCTTGAGACAGGGCGGGGAGACCCAGTACTTC
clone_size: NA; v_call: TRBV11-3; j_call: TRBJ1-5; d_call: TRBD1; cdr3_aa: CASSFGGFGTDQHF; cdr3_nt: TGTGCCAGCAGCTTTGGGGGCTTTGGGACAGACCAGCATTTT
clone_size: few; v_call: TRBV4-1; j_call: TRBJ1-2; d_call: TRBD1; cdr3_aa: CASSQDLIGTGGPNGYTF; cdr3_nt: TGCGCCAGCAGCCAAGATCTAATCGGGACAGGGGGCCCTAATGGCTACACCTTC
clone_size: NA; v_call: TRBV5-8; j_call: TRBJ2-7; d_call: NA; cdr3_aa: CASSLNQVTTAYEQYF; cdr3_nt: TGTGCCAGCAGCTTGAATCAAGTAACAACCGCCTACGAGCAGTACTTC
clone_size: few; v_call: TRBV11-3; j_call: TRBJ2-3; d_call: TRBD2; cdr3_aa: CASSLRENTDTQYF; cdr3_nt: TGTGCCAGCAGCCTGCGGGAGAACACAGATACGCAGTATTTT
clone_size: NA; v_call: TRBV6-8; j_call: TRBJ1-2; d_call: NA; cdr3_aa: CAIRGRENYGYTF; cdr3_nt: TGTGCCATCAGAGGCAGGGAGAACTATGGCTACACCTTC
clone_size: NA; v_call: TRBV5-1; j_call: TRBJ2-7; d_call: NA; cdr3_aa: CASSLASGPYEQYF; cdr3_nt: TGCGCCAGCAGCTTGGCCAGCGGTCCCTACGAGCAGTACTTC
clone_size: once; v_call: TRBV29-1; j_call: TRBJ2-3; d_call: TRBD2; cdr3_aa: CSVEDLGLAGGLDTQYF; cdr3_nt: TGCAGCGTTGAAGATCTGGGACTAGCGGGAGGGCTAGATACGCAGTATTTT
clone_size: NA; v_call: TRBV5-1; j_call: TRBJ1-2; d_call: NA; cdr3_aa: CASSPQTANYGYTF; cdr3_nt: TGCGCCAGCAGCCCCCAGACAGCTAACTATGGCTACACCTTC
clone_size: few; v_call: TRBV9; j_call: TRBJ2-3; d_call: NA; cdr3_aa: CASSVAQDTQYF; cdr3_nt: TGTGCCAGCAGCGTAGCTCAGGATACGCAGTATTTT
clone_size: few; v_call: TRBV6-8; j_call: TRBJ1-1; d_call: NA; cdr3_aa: CASSYSPDSGNEAFF; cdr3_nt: TGTGCCAGCAGTTACTCGCCTGACTCGGGTAACGAAGCTTTCTTT
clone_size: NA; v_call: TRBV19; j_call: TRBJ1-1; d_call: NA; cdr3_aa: CASSTLGRAEAFF; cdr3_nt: TGTGCCAGTAGTACCCTCGGCCGGGCTGAAGCTTTCTTT
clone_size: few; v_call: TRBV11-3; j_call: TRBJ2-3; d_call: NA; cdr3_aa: CASSLELGGLGTQYF; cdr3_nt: TGTGCCAGCAGCTTAGAACTGGGTGGTCTTGGTACGCAGTATTTT
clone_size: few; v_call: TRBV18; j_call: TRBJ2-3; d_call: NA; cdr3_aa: CASSPTGDTQYF; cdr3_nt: TGTGCCAGCTCACCGACCGGTGATACGCAGTATTTT
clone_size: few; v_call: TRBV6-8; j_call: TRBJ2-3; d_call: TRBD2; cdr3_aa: CASSRLAGVTDTQYF; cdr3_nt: TGTGCCAGCAGCAGACTAGCGGGAGTCACAGATACGCAGTATTTT
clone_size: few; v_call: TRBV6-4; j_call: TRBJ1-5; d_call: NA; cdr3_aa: CASSWGSAQHF; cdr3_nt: TGTGCCAGCAGTTGGGGATCAGCCCAGCATTTT
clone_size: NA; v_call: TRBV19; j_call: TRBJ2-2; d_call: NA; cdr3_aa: CASSIVRGPTLYGELFF; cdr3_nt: TGTGCCAGTAGTATTGTAAGGGGCCCCACTCTCTACGGGGAGCTGTTTTTT
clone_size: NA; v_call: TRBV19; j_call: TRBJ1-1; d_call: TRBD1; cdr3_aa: CASSIEGQMNTEAFF; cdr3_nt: TGTGCCAGTAGTATAGAGGGACAGATGAACACTGAAGCTTTCTTT
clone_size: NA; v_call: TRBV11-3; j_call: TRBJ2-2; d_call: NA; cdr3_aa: CASSFGSGVNTGELFF; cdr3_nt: TGTGCCAGCAGCTTTGGGTCGGGGGTGAACACCGGGGAGCTGTTTTTT
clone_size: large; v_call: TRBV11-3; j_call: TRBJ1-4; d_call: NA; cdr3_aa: CASSFSEATNEKLFF; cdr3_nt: TGTGCCAGCAGCTTCTCAGAAGCAACTAATGAAAAACTGTTTTTT
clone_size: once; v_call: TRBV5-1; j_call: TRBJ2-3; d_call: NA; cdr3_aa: CASNRELGTDTQYF; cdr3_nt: TGCGCCAGCAACCGGGAGCTGGGCACAGATACGCAGTATTTT
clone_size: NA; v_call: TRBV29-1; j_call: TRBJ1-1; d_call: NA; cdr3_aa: CSVSWGQTRETEAFF; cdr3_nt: TGCAGCGTTTCGTGGGGGCAAACCAGGGAGACTGAAGCTTTCTTT
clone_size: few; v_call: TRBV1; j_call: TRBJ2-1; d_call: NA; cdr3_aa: CASSQERDTSSYNEQFF; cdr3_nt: TGCGCCAGCAGCCAAGAACGCGACACGAGCTCCTACAATGAGCAGTTCTTC
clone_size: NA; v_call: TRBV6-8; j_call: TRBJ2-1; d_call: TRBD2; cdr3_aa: CASSHTIAGGPSHEQFF; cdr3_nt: TGTGCCAGCAGTCACACAATAGCGGGAGGGCCGTCGCATGAGCAGTTCTTC
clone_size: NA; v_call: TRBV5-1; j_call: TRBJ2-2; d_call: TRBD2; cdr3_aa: CASSPGLAALFANTGELFF; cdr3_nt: TGCGCCAGCAGCCCCGGACTAGCGGCCCTGTTCGCGAACACCGGGGAGCTGTTTTTT
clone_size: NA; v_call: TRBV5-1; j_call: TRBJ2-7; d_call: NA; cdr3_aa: CASSLEPGDLYEQYF; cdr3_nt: TGCGCCAGCAGCTTGGAGCCCGGGGACCTCTACGAGCAGTACTTC
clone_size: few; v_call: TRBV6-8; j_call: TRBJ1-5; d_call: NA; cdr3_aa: CATSGAGGQPQHF; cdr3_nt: TGTGCCACTTCAGGGGCGGGTGGGCAGCCCCAGCATTTT